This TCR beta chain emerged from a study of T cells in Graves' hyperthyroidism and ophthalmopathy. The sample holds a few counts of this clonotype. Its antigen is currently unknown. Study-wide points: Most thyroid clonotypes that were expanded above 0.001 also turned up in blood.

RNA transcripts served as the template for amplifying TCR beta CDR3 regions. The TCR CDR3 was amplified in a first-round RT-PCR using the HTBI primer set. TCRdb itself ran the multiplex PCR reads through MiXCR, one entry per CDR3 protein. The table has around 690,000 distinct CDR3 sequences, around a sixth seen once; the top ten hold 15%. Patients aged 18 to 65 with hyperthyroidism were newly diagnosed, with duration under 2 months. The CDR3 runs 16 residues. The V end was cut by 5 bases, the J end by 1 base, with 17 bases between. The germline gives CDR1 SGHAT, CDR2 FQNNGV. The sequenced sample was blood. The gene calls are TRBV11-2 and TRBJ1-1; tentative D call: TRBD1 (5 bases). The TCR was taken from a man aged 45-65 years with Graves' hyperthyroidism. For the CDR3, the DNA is TGTGCCAGCAGCCATATATTGGGGCCCGAGAACACTGAAGCTTTCTTT. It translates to CASSHILGPENTEAFF.